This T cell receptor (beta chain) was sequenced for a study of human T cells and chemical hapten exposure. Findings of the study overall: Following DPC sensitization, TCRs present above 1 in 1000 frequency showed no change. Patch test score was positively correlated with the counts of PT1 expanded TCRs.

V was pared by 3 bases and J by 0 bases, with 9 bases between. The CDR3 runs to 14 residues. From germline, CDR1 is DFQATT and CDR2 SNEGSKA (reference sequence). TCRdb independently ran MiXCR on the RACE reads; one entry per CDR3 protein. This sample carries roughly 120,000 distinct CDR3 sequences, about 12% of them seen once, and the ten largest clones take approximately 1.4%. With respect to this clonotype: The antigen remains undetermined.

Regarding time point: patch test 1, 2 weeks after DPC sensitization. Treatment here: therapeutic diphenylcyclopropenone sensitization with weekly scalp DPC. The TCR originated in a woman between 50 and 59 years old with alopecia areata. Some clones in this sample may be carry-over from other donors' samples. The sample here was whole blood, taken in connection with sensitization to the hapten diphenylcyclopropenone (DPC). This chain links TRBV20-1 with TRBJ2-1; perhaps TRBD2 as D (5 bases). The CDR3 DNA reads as TGCAGTGCTAGGGAAGGGAGCTCCTACAATGAGCAGTTCTTC. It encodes CSAREGSSYNEQFF.